This T cell receptor beta chain was recorded in a study of blood T cells in healthy people across ages. For the second PCR, which ran for about 7 to 11 cycles, a sample-barcoded 5' primer and a J-beta primer mix were used. Every cDNA molecule carried a tag from a template-switch adaptor bearing 12 random nucleotides. TCRdb passed the 5' RACE reads through MiXCR, listing each CDR3 protein once. The sample has around 2 million distinct CDR3 sequences, about two fifths seen once. Each donor had around 11 milliliters of peripheral blood drawn. Germline assignment: CDR1 SGHTA and CDR2 FQGNSA. This CDR3 comprises 16 residues. Comment on this clonotype: A read error is possible here, since a much larger clone lies one base away.

Source material: blood. J is TRBJ2-5 and V is TRBV7-2; 15 positions agree with TRBD2. The origin of this receptor is a human donor in good health. CDR3 in DNA: TGTGTCAGCAGCTTAGTAGGGACTAGCGGGGGGGAGACCCAGTACTTC. This gives the protein CVSSLVGTSGGETQYF.